Sequencing of this T cell receptor (beta chain) was carried out in a study of cytomegalovirus exposure and HLA in healthy donors. Study-level results: Being productive about 87% or about 30% of the time was typical of most TCR beta V segments in an earlier analysis.

CDR1 and CDR2 from the germline V gene are SGHRS and YFSETQ. The V and J ends lost 2 bases and 5 bases, in that order; junction bases with no gene match: 3. The CDR3 runs to 14 residues. 60 Vbeta and 13 Jbeta primers were used in PCR. Method: immunoSEQ multiplex PCR; TCRdb's copy keeps in-frame clones and lacks some. The sample carries about 160,000 clones, around 76% recorded once. In its sample, this clone was seen a few times. The antigen is not known. The TCR was taken from a man aged 35 to 55 in good health and CMV-seropositive. The chain employs TRBV5-1 and TRBJ2-7; 11 bases map to TRBD2. The sequencing sample was made of PBMCs. The chain's CDR3 is CASSFSGGVNEQYF. The CDR3 region has the DNA TGCGCCAGCAGCTTTAGCGGGGGGGTAAACGAGCAGTACTTC.